A single TCR beta chain is shown here with its context. This CDR3 is built from 16 residues. Trimming at V came to 4 bases and at J to 6 bases, leaving 9 bases not matched to a gene. Germline V gene sequence: CDR1 SGHTA, CDR2 FQGTGA. The sample is drawn from a study of T cells after yellow fever vaccination. Each CDR3 protein is one row after TCRdb ran MiXCR on the 5' RACE reads. Among hundreds of thousands of distinct CDR3 sequences listed, 12% were seen once. The sequencing used PBMCs, collected on the day of the yellow fever booster vaccination. The TCR comes from a man under 40 who received the YFV17D yellow fever vaccine. J is TRBJ2-7 and V is TRBV7-3, with 13 bases that match TRBD2. The CDR3 loop reads CASSYPKGLAGREQYF. The CDR3 DNA reads as TGTGCCAGCAGCTATCCCAAGGGACTAGCGGGACGCGAGCAGTACTTC.